This T cell receptor (beta chain) was captured in a study of cytomegalovirus exposure and HLA in healthy donors. The study ran its PCR with 60 Vbeta and 13 Jbeta primers. Per the authors' pipeline: Approximately 9.9 million shared chains were among the roughly 78 million unique TCR beta chains that a later analysis counted. Assay used: immunoSEQ multiplex PCR; TCRdb lists only in-frame clones, some missing. D and trimming were read from the DNA, whereas the V and J calls and clone size are those reported in that table. The sample has more than 95,000 clones; 75% to 85% are singletons. Everyone who donated was a healthy bone marrow donor. In the case of this clone: What it binds is unknown.

V shed 6 bases, J shed 5 bases, and the junction held 5 bases outside the gene matches. The CDR3 loop spans 16 amino acids. Germline V CDR1 and CDR2: MDHEN, SYDVKM. Points from the study as a whole: In a later analysis, compared with equally common non-associated chains, HLA-associated beta chains were more expanded. Around 160 TCR beta chains were listed as cytomegalovirus-associated.

The sequenced sample consisted of PBMCs. This TCR derives from a young woman in good health and CMV-seropositive. The rearrangement uses TRBV28 and TRBJ2-2; TRBD2 matches 14 bases. CDR3 loop: CASSRGLAGVTGELFF. CDR3 in DNA: TGTGCCAGCAGCCGGGGACTAGCGGGAGTGACCGGGGAGCTGTTTTTT. Combining the CDR3 with reference TRBV28 and TRBJ2-2 gives the whole variable domain DVKVTQSSRYLVKRTGEKVFLECVQDMDHENMFWYRQDPGLGLRLIYFSYDVKMKEKGDIPEGYSVSREKKERFSLILESASTNQTSMYLCASSRGLAGVTGELFFGEGSRLTVL.